The rows below give T cell receptor beta chains drawn from one sample of a study of blood T cell repertoires in COVID-19. Clones were sequenced by immunoSEQ multiplex PCR, and TCRdb holds only the in-frame ones, with some missing. The data contain about 200,000 clones, 75% to 90% of them seen just once; the ten biggest clones take up roughly 4.9%. Sequenced sample: peripheral blood. All receptors derive from a human donor in a cohort sampled during active COVID-19. CDR3s leave out the opening cysteine and the closing phenylalanine or tryptophan.

V: TRBV7-8; J: TRBJ2-3; CDR3: ASSPRTSGRSTDTQY
V: TRBV29-1; J: TRBJ2-1; CDR3: SSILAGAGNEQF
V: TRBV28; J: TRBJ2-7; CDR3: ASSLPGTGGHEQY
V: TRBV7-9; J: TRBJ2-7; CDR3: ASSISGRAYEQY
V: TRBV7-9; J: TRBJ1-4; CDR3: ASSLEGQGARLF
V: TRBV7-6; J: TRBJ2-7; CDR3: ASSSQTGGSYEQY
V: TRBV7-9; J: TRBJ2-7; CDR3: ASSLVGGSYEQY
V: TRBV7-8; J: TRBJ2-7; CDR3: ASSPERVSEQY
V: TRBV7-6; J: TRBJ2-7; CDR3: ASSSGRGTLALEQY
V: TRBV7-9; J: TRBJ2-7; CDR3: ASGLPYEQY
V: TRBV21-1; J: TRBJ1-6; CDR3: ASSKARDSPLH
V: TRBV28; J: TRBJ2-3; CDR3: ASSLSGVSTDTQY